This paragraph covers one T cell receptor (beta chain) sequence. The specificity of this receptor is unknown. Base qualities are not provided; no much larger clone lies one nucleotide away. The data derive from a study of human T cells and chemical hapten exposure listed by TCRdb under 2021. Broadly, across the study: For sensitization, 2% DPC in acetone was applied to a roughly 2 cm by roughly 2 cm area of upper inner arm skin. Throughout the approximately 26-week study period, patients were also given weekly therapeutic DPC doses on the scalp. Patch tests used Finn chambers with 0.01% DPC on the upper back, scored after 6 days by International Contact Dermatitis Research Group standards. Most of the patients in the cohort were female, and the cohort covered alopecia areata with under or over 50% scalp involvement, alopecia totalis and alopecia universalis. Libraries were combined into a pool for sequencing, and differences in TCR yield between samples came mainly from small differences in library volumes within the pool. Peripheral blood TCR repertoire changes were tracked in vivo in alopecia patients during primary and secondary sensitization to the hapten diphenylcyclopropenone (DPC). Blood samples were taken from patients before sensitization (week 0) and at 2, 6 and about 24 weeks after DPC sensitization. For TCR sequencing, blood came from some 31 alopecia patients at anywhere from one to four time points (pre-sensitization, 2, 6 and 24 weeks). Overall study outcomes, separate from this receptor: After repeated subsampling, changes were observed in the strength of the expansion versus patch-test correlation and in the threshold at which the correlation became significant. A positive correlation was found between the number of PT1 expanded TCRs and patch test score, with significance reached at thresholds 8, 16 and 32 but not 4. Because all patients had alopecia, a presumed autoimmune disease, the immune response of the patients might differ from that of healthy individuals. Compared with pre-sensitization or healthy control sets, expanded TCRs formed significantly more large CDR3 similarity clusters, which is consistent with antigen-driven responses. The number of TCRs above 1 in 1000 frequency did not change with DPC sensitization; there was no evidence of global repertoire structure alterations.

The germline V gene encodes CDR1 LGHNA and CDR2 YNFKEQ. Relative to germline, V is 3 bases shorter and J is 6 bases shorter, with 15 bases between their ends. The CDR3 measures 15 amino acids from cysteine to phenylalanine. Solely the CDR3 DNA is kept, with 45 bases framed from the first base. The time point tag for this specimen amounts to: patch test 2, 6 weeks after DPC sensitization. Taken with the paper, the label for treatment or condition translates to: therapeutic diphenylcyclopropenone sensitization with weekly scalp DPC. At every patch-test visit, the blood draw took place before the patch test was put on. Patients were eligible if aged 18 to 70, diagnosed with alopecia and judged suitable for DPC therapy, and pregnant patients were excluded. Total RNA was extracted from unfractionated whole blood collected in Tempus Blood RNA tubes. Library preparation was by RACE. The sequencing machine was a NextSeq 500. During library preparation, unique molecular identifiers were attached to individual cDNA molecules so that TCRs could be counted quantitatively and reproducibly. Both TCR alpha and TCR beta chains were sequenced from each blood RNA sample. On the study's bioinformatics: Samples had a median of approximately 93,000 TCRs, with a range from roughly 23,224 to 700,000. The Decombinator software suite was used to annotate V, J and CDR3 in the TCR reads. Every sample was subsampled to the same number of TCRs (28,000) for the PS versus PT1 abundance plots. TCRs were defined as expanded if absent before sensitization and observed at least eight times at the 2-week time point. The public reads were run again by TCRdb, first through fastp at Q25 and then through MiXCR, and only productive beta chains were kept. Here each entry gathers all rows of one CDR3 protein and keeps the most common genes and DNA. These V and J calls rely on TCRdb rather than the paper's analysis. Present in this sample are roughly 380,000 distinct CDR3 sequences, nearly 6.5% of which were seen just once. The ten largest make up about 6% of the sample.

The clonotype was recovered from a woman aged 18-35 years with alopecia areata. Some clones in this sample may be carry-over from other donors' samples. The chain employs TRBV4-2 and TRBJ1-3, with a tentative D gene TRBD1 over 6 matching bases. Sequencing was performed on whole blood, taken in connection with sensitization to the hapten diphenylcyclopropenone (DPC). CDR3 reads: CASSHSEGGKNTIYF. The nucleotide sequence reads as follows: TGTGCCAGCAGCCATTCCGAAGGGGGTAAAAACACCATATATTTT.